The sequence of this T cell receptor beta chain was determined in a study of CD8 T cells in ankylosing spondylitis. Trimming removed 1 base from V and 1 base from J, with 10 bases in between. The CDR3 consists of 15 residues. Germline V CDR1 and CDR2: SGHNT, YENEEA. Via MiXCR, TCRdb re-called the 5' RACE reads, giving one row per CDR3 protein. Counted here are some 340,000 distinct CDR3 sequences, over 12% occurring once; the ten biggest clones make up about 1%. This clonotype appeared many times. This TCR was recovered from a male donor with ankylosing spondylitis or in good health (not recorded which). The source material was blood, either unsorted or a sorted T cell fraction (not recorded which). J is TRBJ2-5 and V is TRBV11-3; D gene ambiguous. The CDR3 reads CASSLGLQPQETQYF. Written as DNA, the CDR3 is TGTGCCAGCAGCTTAGGACTCCAGCCCCAAGAGACCCAGTACTTC. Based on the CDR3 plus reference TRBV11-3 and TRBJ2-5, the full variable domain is EAGVVQSPRYKIIEKKQPVAFWCNPISGHNTLYWYLQNLGQGPELLIRYENEEAVDDSQLPKDRFSAERLKGVDSTLKIQPAELGDSAVYLCASSLGLQPQETQYFGPGTRLLVL.